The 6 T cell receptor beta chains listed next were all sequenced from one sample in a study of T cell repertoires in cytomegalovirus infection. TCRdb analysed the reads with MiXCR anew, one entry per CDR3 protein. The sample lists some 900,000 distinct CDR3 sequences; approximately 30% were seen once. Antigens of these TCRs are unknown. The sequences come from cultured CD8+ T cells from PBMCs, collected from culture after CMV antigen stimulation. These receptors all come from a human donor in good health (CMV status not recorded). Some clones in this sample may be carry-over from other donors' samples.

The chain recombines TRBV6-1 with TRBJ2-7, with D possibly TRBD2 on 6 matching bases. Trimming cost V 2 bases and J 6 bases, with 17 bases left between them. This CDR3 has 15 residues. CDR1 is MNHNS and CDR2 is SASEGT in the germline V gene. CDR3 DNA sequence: TGTGCCAGCAGTGAACGGTTCGGGGGACGGAGCGAGCAGTACGTC. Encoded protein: CASSERFGGRSEQYV.

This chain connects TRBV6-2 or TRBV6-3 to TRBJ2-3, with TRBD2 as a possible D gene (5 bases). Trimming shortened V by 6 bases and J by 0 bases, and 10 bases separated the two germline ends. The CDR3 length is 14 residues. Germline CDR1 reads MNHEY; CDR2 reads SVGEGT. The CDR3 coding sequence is TGTGCCAGCAGCTGGGAGATTAGCACAGATACGCAGTATTTT. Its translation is CASSWEISTDTQYF.

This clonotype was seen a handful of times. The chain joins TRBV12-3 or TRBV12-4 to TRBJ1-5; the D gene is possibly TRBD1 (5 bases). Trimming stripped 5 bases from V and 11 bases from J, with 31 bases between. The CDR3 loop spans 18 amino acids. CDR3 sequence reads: CASSRDGEYTTGIMAQHF. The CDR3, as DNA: TGTGCCAGCAGTCGGGACGGGGAATACACCACAGGAATCATGGCCCAGCATTTT.

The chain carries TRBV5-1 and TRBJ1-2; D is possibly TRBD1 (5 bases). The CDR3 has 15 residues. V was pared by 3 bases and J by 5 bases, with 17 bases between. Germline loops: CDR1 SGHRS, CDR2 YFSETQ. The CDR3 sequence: CASSSDGDGRYGYTF. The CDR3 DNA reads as TGCGCCAGCAGCTCCGACGGGGACGGCAGATATGGCTACACCTTC.

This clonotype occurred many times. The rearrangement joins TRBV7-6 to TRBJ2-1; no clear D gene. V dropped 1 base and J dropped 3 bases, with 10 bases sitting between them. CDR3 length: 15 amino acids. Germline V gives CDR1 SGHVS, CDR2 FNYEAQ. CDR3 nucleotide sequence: TGTGCCAGCAGCTTAGACGAAGCTAGCTACAATGAGCAGTTCTTC. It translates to CASSLDEASYNEQFF.

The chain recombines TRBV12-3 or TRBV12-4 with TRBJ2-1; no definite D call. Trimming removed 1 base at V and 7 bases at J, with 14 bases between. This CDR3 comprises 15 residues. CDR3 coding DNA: TGTGCCAGCAGTTTAGGGGTAGGATGGGGAAATGAGCAGTTCTTC. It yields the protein CASSLGVGWGNEQFF.